The 25 T cell receptor beta chains below were found in one sample sequenced in a study of chemoradiotherapy in HPV16-positive cancers. Clones were sequenced by immunoSEQ multiplex PCR, and TCRdb holds only the in-frame ones, with some missing. The sample gives 6,000 or so clones, 60% to 85% of which show up once; about two fifths is in the top ten. The sample was taken from a patient who underwent chemoradiotherapy. These receptors all stem from a human donor with HPV-associated anogenital cancer.

For the CDR3, the DNA is TGTGCCAGCAACTTTCAGGGGTCAACTGAAGCTTTCTTT. Translated, it gives CASNFQGSTEAFF. The genes are TRBV6-5 and TRBJ1-1, with TRBD1 as a possible D gene (6 bases). CDR3 length equals 13 residues. The V and J ends lost 7 bases and 5 bases respectively, with 14 bases between them. The germline gives CDR1 MNHEY, CDR2 SVGAGI.

The count of this clone is one. In nucleotides, the CDR3 is TGTGCCAGCAGTGAATCCGGCGCCTTCCTAAGAAGCACCATATATTTT. It yields the protein CASSESGAFLRSTIYF. The rearrangement uses TRBV25-1 and TRBJ1-3; D unresolved. CDR1 and CDR2 (germline): MGHDK, SYGVNS. Trimming cost V 1 base and J 9 bases, with 19 bases left between them. The CDR3 extends over 16 amino acids.

J is TRBJ2-5 and V is TRBV30; D gene unclear. The CDR3 spans 17 residues. The germline CDR1 and CDR2 sequences are GTSNPN and SVGIG (reference sequence). V shed 0 bases and J shed 0 bases, with 17 bases lying between them. The CDR3 is CAWSVPPVVMYQETQYF. The CDR3, as DNA: TGTGCCTGGAGTGTCCCGCCAGTTGTGATGTACCAAGAGACCCAGTACTTC. The full variable domain, with the rest looked up from reference TRBV30 and TRBJ2-5, is SQTIHQWPATLVQPVGSPLSLECTVEGTSNPNLYWYRQAAGRGLQLLFYSVGIGQISSEVPQNLSASRPQDRQFILSSKKLLLSDSGFYLCAWSVPPVVMYQETQYFGPGTRLLVL.

V gene TRBV18 combines with J gene TRBJ2-1, with 11 bases identical to TRBD2. The ends lost 1 base at V and 5 bases at J; junction bases unmatched: 7. Germline CDR1 reads KGHSH; CDR2 reads LQKENI. The CDR3 length is 17 residues. CDR3 in DNA: TGTGCCAGCTCACCACGGAGGCAGGGACTAGCGGACAATGAGCAGTTCTTC. It codes for CASSPRRQGLADNEQFF.

The gene calls are TRBV7-2 and TRBJ2-5, with unresolved D. Trimming removed 5 bases from V and 5 bases from J, with 15 bases in between. The CDR3 loop spans 14 amino acids. The germline gives CDR1 SGHTA, CDR2 FQGNSA. The CDR3 DNA reads as TGTGCCAGCAGCCCCGACAACTGGTGCGAGACCCAGTACTTC. It encodes CASSPDNWCETQYF.

The chain recombines TRBV27 with TRBJ1-2; D might be TRBD1 (5 bases). This CDR3 has 13 residues. Germline CDR1 is MNHEY and CDR2 is SMNVEV (reference sequence). V gave up 5 bases and J gave up 8 bases, with 15 bases separating them. The CDR3 region has the DNA TGTGCCAGCAGTGCCAGGGACCTGCGGGGCTACACCTTC. Translating it yields CASSARDLRGYTF.

This clone appeared once. Additional DNA sequences in this sample encode the identical CDR3. The genes are TRBV7-9 and TRBJ2-7; TRBD1 matches 9 bases. Germline lookup yields CDR1 SEHNR and CDR2 FQNEAQ (reference sequence). There are 14 residues in the CDR3. V shed 4 bases and J 6 bases; nucleotides not matched to a gene: 7. This chain's CDR3 is CASSSPGQGSEQYF. DNA for the CDR3: TGTGCCAGCAGCTCACCGGGACAGGGATCCGAGCAGTACTTC.

The chain uses TRBV4-3 and TRBJ2-2; the match to TRBD1 covers 7 bases. The germline CDR1 and CDR2 sequences are LGHNA and YSLEER. V shed 3 bases, J shed 0 bases, and the junction held 7 bases outside the gene matches. The CDR3 has 17 residues. The CDR3 loop reads CASSHHLQGSNTGELFF. The DNA of the CDR3 is TGCGCCAGCAGCCACCATCTACAGGGGTCGAACACCGGGGAGCTGTTTTTT.

This chain joins TRBV10-3 and TRBJ1-5, with no clear D. The CDR3 contains 13 residues. Germline V lookup: CDR1 ENHRY, CDR2 SYGVKD. Trimming cost V 0 bases and J 4 bases, with 4 bases left between them. The CDR3 region is CAISESWNQPQHF. The CDR3 coding sequence is TGTGCCATCAGTGAGTCGTGGAATCAGCCCCAGCATTTT.

The chain is built from TRBV11-2 and TRBJ1-2; 9 bases match TRBD1. Trimming removed 5 bases from V and 5 bases from J; junction bases left unmatched: 6. The CDR3 loop spans 14 amino acids. The germline gives CDR1 SGHAT, CDR2 FQNNGV. The CDR3 loop is CASSPGQGWYGYTF. The CDR3 coding sequence is TGTGCCAGCAGCCCGGGACAGGGTTGGTATGGCTACACCTTC.

The chain uses TRBV2 and TRBJ1-3; unclear D gene. In germline, CDR1 is SNHLY, CDR2 FYNNEI. The CDR3 length is 15 residues. Trimming removed 7 bases at V and 4 bases at J, with 17 bases between. CDR3 loop: CASTSLRGRGNTIYF. The CDR3 coding sequence is TGTGCCAGCACATCGTTGAGAGGGAGAGGAAACACCATATATTTT.

CDR3 in DNA: TGTGCCAGCAGCTTCGAACAGTTAATTAGCACAGATACGCAGTATTTT. Translation: CASSFEQLISTDTQYF. The V gene is TRBV5-6, the J gene TRBJ2-3; D ambiguous. V gave up 2 bases and J gave up 0 bases, with 13 bases separating them. This CDR3 is 16 amino acids long. The germline V gene has CDR1 SGHDT and CDR2 YYEEEE. Filled out from reference TRBV5-6 and TRBJ2-3, the complete variable domain reads DAGVTQSPTHLIKTRGQQVTLRCSPKSGHDTVSWYQQALGQGPQFIFQYYEEEERQRGNFPDRFSGHQFPNYSSELNVNALLLGDSALYLCASSFEQLISTDTQYFGPGTRLTVL.

The chain joins TRBV11-2 to TRBJ1-2, with D possibly matching TRBD1 (6 bases). This CDR3 contains 18 residues. Germline assignment: CDR1 SGHAT and CDR2 FQNNGV. Trimming removed 1 base from V and 8 bases from J, with 26 bases in between. The CDR3 here is CASSLAGGTAARAGGYTF. The CDR3 DNA sequence: TGTGCCAGCAGCTTAGCGGGGGGCACGGCCGCTCGCGCTGGGGGCTACACCTTC.

The chain links TRBV9 to TRBJ2-3; D is ambiguous. Germline V gene sequence: CDR1 SGDLS, CDR2 YYNGEE. The CDR3 contains 12 residues. V was shortened by 1 base and J by 5 bases, with 5 bases between the two germline ends. The CDR3 coding sequence is TGTGCCAGCAGCGTATTGGGAGATACGCAGTATTTT. Translation: CASSVLGDTQYF.

The V call is TRBV29-1, the J call TRBJ2-7, with D unclear. The CDR3 has 12 amino acids. The germline V gene encodes CDR1 SQVTM and CDR2 ANQGSEA. V gave up 4 bases and J gave up 7 bases, with 14 bases separating them. In DNA form, the CDR3 reads TGCAGCGTTGGGCGGCCAGAGAGAGAGCAGTACTTC. This gives the protein CSVGRPEREQYF.

V usage is TRBV5-4 and J usage is TRBJ2-5; either TRBD1 or TRBD2 may supply D (5 bases each). The last part of the DNA fits TRBJ2-7 better; the J call may be wrong. Germline V gene sequence: CDR1 SGHNT, CDR2 YYREEE (reference sequence). The CDR3 is 13 amino acids. Here the CDR3 reads CASSLGESYEQYF. In DNA, the CDR3 is TGTGCCAGCAGCCTGGGGGAATCCTACGAGCAGTACTTC.

The chain recombines TRBV11-3 with TRBJ2-2; D is undetermined. There are 15 residues in the CDR3. Germline V CDR1 and CDR2: SGHNT, YENEEA. V lost 3 bases, J lost 8 bases, and 16 bases lay in between. The CDR3 sequence: CASSFFQGLLGELFF. DNA of the CDR3: TGTGCCAGCAGCTTTTTCCAAGGGTTGCTGGGGGAGCTGTTTTTT.

This clone was seen just once. This chain links TRBV7-8 with TRBJ1-5, with 7 positions matching TRBD1. V lost 3 bases, J lost 3 bases, and 8 bases stayed unmatched. The CDR3 sequence is 16 residues long. CDR1 SGHVS and CDR2 FQNEAQ come from the germline V gene. CDR3 nucleotides: TGTGCCAGCAGCTTGTACCGACAGGGACTCAATCAGCCCCAGCATTTT. It yields the protein CASSLYRQGLNQPQHF.

DNA for the CDR3: TGTGCCAGCTCACCACGGCCCGGGACACGTAACACCGGGGAGCTGTTTTTT. Its translation is CASSPRPGTRNTGELFF. The V and J genes are TRBV18 and TRBJ2-2; TRBD1 is a possible D gene (6 bases). The V and J ends lost 1 base and 2 bases respectively, with 14 bases between them. This CDR3 spans 17 amino acids. Per germline, CDR1 KGHSH and CDR2 LQKENI.

The table lists this clone with a count of one. This chain joins TRBV19 and TRBJ2-1; TRBD2 matches at 9 bases. This CDR3 is built from 14 residues. The V gene end was trimmed by 7 bases and the J gene end by 7 bases; junction bases not matched to a gene: 8. Germline V CDR1 and CDR2: LNHDA, SQIVND (reference sequence). CDR3 sequence (DNA): TGTGCCAGTATAGGGCTAGCGGGAAGGAATGAGCAGTTCTTC. Residues: CASIGLAGRNEQFF. The entire variable domain, with the rest obtained from reference TRBV19 and TRBJ2-1, is as follows: DGGITQSPKYLFRKEGQNVTLSCEQNLNHDAMYWYRQDPGQGLRLIYYSQIVNDFQKGDIAEGYSVSREKKESFPLTVTSAQKNPTAFYLCASIGLAGRNEQFFGPGTRLTVL.

The chain uses TRBV14 and TRBJ1-5; TRBD1 aligns across 10 bases. Germline values: CDR1 SGHDN, CDR2 FVKESK. The trim removed 4 bases at V and 6 bases at J, leaving 6 bases unmatched. The CDR3 has 15 residues. The CDR3 region has the DNA TGTGCCAGCAGCCCGACAGGGGGCTCGGGTCAGCCCCAGCATTTT. It yields the protein CASSPTGGSGQPQHF.

The chain has TRBV9 and TRBJ2-7, with D hard to call. V lost 0 bases, J lost 1 base, and 11 bases lay in between. The CDR3 extends over 15 amino acids. Germline V gives CDR1 SGDLS, CDR2 YYNGEE. The CDR3 spells CASSVEAGASYEQYF. The CDR3 nucleotides are TGTGCCAGCAGCGTAGAAGCAGGTGCTTCCTACGAGCAGTACTTC.

The J gene is TRBJ2-3, the V gene TRBV19, with 9 bases lining up with TRBD1. The trim removed 3 bases at V and 5 bases at J, leaving 3 bases unmatched. The germline V gene encodes CDR1 LNHDA and CDR2 SQIVND (reference sequence). The CDR3 extends over 14 amino acids. Written as DNA, the CDR3 is TGTGCCAGTAGTATTAACAGGGGGCTAGATACGCAGTATTTT. It encodes CASSINRGLDTQYF.

This clone has just one count. The genes are TRBV7-2 and TRBJ2-7; D might be TRBD1 (6 bases). V gave up 4 bases and J gave up 2 bases, with 12 bases separating them. The germline V gene encodes CDR1 SGHTA and CDR2 FQGNSA. The CDR3 consists of 14 residues. CDR3 loop: CASSSETGPYEQYF. CDR3 nucleotide sequence: TGTGCCAGCAGCTCCGAGACAGGACCCTACGAGCAGTACTTC.

J is TRBJ2-1 and V is TRBV5-1; unclear D gene. From germline, CDR1 is SGHRS and CDR2 YFSETQ. Trimming left V 0 bases short and J 6 bases short, with 10 bases between. The CDR3 runs 14 residues. CDR3 amino acids: CASSLVLAGNEQFF. In DNA, the CDR3 is TGCGCCAGCAGCTTGGTTTTGGCCGGCAATGAGCAGTTCTTC.